The rows below give T cell receptor beta chains drawn from one sample of a study of T-cell memory formation after mild COVID-19. TCRdb used MiXCR to reprocess the 5' RACE reads, holding one entry per CDR3 protein. The table lists hundreds of thousands of distinct CDR3 sequences, less than 25% of them singletons, with under 8.5% in the top ten. Sample: PBMCs or a T cell subset sorted from them (not recorded which). These receptors all come from an adult woman who had mild COVID-19 (a few samples of this study predate the infection). Cell type and time point are not known. Each CDR3 is given with its conserved first and last residue. Each record gives: J gene, CDR3 length, V gene, CDR3 protein.

J: TRBJ2-2
length: 14
V: TRBV7-9
CDR3: CASSLAGDVGELFF

J: TRBJ2-7
length: 14
V: TRBV9
CDR3: CASAFSGSSYEQYF

J: TRBJ2-1
length: 17
V: TRBV7-2
CDR3: CASSLSALSGAYNEQFF

J: TRBJ1-4
length: 12
V: TRBV12-3/TRBV12-4
CDR3: CASSFGVGLFFF

J: TRBJ1-1
length: 14
V: TRBV7-9
CDR3: CASSPPIQGAEAFF

J: TRBJ2-3
length: 17
V: TRBV4-3
CDR3: CASSQDPLAGSTDTQYF

J: TRBJ1-1
length: 13
V: TRBV6-4
CDR3: CASSIAEGTEAFF

J: TRBJ2-4
length: 17
V: TRBV21-1
CDR3: CASSKPSSGRDKNIQYF

J: TRBJ2-5
length: 15
V: TRBV25-1
CDR3: CASTFITGKGETQYF

J: TRBJ2-5
length: 12
V: TRBV7-2
CDR3: CASSLYRETQYF

J: TRBJ2-7
length: 16
V: TRBV15
CDR3: CATSRDHRGRRYEQYF

J: TRBJ2-5
length: 14
V: TRBV20-1
CDR3: CSADPGRIQETQYF

J: TRBJ2-1
length: 15
V: TRBV5-1
CDR3: CASSFGSGSYNEQFF

J: TRBJ2-1
length: 16
V: TRBV7-8
CDR3: CASSPEWVSSYNEQFF

J: TRBJ2-7
length: 15
V: TRBV7-9
CDR3: CASSSMSGFSYEQYF

J: TRBJ1-2
length: 10
V: TRBV12-3/TRBV12-4
CDR3: CASSFSGYTF

J: TRBJ2-7
length: 14
V: TRBV20-1
CDR3: CSARVDSSSYEQYF

J: TRBJ2-7
length: 16
V: TRBV12-3/TRBV12-4
CDR3: CASSLASGTGGGEQYF

J: TRBJ1-1
length: 16
V: TRBV12-3/TRBV12-4
CDR3: CASSSGPSRGDTEAFF

J: TRBJ1-1
length: 15
V: TRBV27
CDR3: CASSLFQGMNTEAFF

J: TRBJ2-3
length: 16
V: TRBV11-3
CDR3: CASSERAGGPTDTQYF

J: TRBJ2-7
length: 14
V: TRBV7-2
CDR3: CASSFGTRFYEQYF

J: TRBJ1-1
length: 15
V: TRBV7-9
CDR3: CASSSTEKGVTEAFF

J: TRBJ1-2
length: 16
V: TRBV19
CDR3: CASSIDMPPGRMGYTF

J: TRBJ2-6
length: 17
V: TRBV12-3/TRBV12-4
CDR3: CASSWDPVVLGANVLTF

J: TRBJ2-1
length: 15
V: TRBV6-6
CDR3: CASSSPVAGRNEQFF

J: TRBJ1-2
length: 13
V: TRBV27
CDR3: CASSQDRAYGYTF

J: TRBJ2-7
length: 16
V: TRBV7-2
CDR3: CASSPTGGTASYEQYF

J: TRBJ1-4
length: 16
V: TRBV4-2
CDR3: CASSQRGTGENEKLFF

J: TRBJ2-7
length: 15
V: TRBV5-4
CDR3: CASSDSGGWYYEQYF

J: TRBJ2-3
length: 10
V: TRBV20-1
CDR3: CSARGDTQYF

J: TRBJ2-7
length: 15
V: TRBV4-1
CDR3: CASSQRSGPSYEQYF

J: TRBJ1-4
length: 14
V: TRBV12-3/TRBV12-4
CDR3: CASSLSGGLEKLFF

J: TRBJ2-7
length: 13
V: TRBV10-3
CDR3: CAISEGRDYEQYF

J: TRBJ2-7
length: 15
V: TRBV7-6
CDR3: CASSLAKGGWPEQYF

J: TRBJ2-3
length: 13
V: TRBV3-1
CDR3: CASSHLGTDTQYF

J: TRBJ2-1
length: 14
V: TRBV5-1
CDR3: CASERGDFFNEQFF

J: TRBJ2-1
length: 14
V: TRBV4-1
CDR3: CASSQVPGGHEQFF

J: TRBJ2-1
length: 16
V: TRBV9
CDR3: CASSVGGGWAGNEQFF

J: TRBJ2-6
length: 13
V: TRBV12-5
CDR3: CASGPSGANVLTF

J: TRBJ2-1
length: 16
V: TRBV9
CDR3: CASSVPQQGSYNEQFF

J: TRBJ2-3
length: 12
V: TRBV20-1
CDR3: CSARVLAGLVYF

J: TRBJ1-5
length: 14
V: TRBV10-3
CDR3: CAIRPGQGSQPQHF

J: TRBJ2-1
length: 17
V: TRBV14
CDR3: CASSYIPGGTLHNEQFF

J: TRBJ1-5
length: 14
V: TRBV5-1
CDR3: CASSPIGGNQPQHF

J: TRBJ1-5
length: 13
V: TRBV5-1
CDR3: CASSLGDGQPQHF

J: TRBJ1-1
length: 13
V: TRBV6-5
CDR3: CASSYGGWTEAFF

J: TRBJ2-2
length: 13
V: TRBV7-7
CDR3: CASSRDPAGELFF

J: TRBJ2-5
length: 14
V: TRBV15
CDR3: CATSTRTSQETQYF

J: TRBJ2-7
length: 13
V: TRBV6-2/TRBV6-3
CDR3: CASTLTSRSEQYF